This T cell receptor beta chain was recovered during a study of molecular identifiers for immune sequencing clone quantification. Across the study: Replicates split RNA from approximately 22,000 or 94,000 naive CD8 cells five ways, and the researchers sequenced four portions.

TCRdb re-derived calls from the PCR reads in MiXCR, one entry per CDR3 protein. This repertoire shows about 500,000 distinct CDR3 sequences, 25% found once; its top ten account for around 0.8%. Trimming removed 5 bases at V and 1 base at J, with 5 bases between. The CDR3 contains 12 residues. Naive CD8 T cells, phenotype CD8+CD4-CCR7+CD45RA+, were sorted. The sample comprised naive CD8+ T cells from blood, with Jurkat cell RNA spiked in. As to subset: FACS-sorted CD8+CD4-CCR7+CD45RA+ naive T cells. The V call is TRBV12-3 or TRBV12-4, the J call TRBJ1-1; D unclear. The receptor was isolated from a human donor in good health. Some libraries in this study had Jurkat cell RNA spiked in. The DNA for the CDR3 is TGTGCCAGCAGTCAACGGAACACTGAAGCTTTCTTT. Amino acid sequence: CASSQRNTEAFF.